Below are 17 T cell receptor beta chains sequenced from a single sample in a study of CD8 T cells in ankylosing spondylitis. Study findings and constraints: Seemingly characteristic of ankylosing spondylitis blood was a TCR beta motif consisting of about 8 highly homologous variants.

Which antigens these TCRs recognize remains unknown. TCRdb re-derived calls from the 5' RACE reads in MiXCR, one entry per CDR3 protein. The data show a few hundred thousand distinct CDR3 sequences, 8% seen once. Material: blood, either unsorted or a sorted T cell fraction (not recorded which). Every receptor here comes from a male donor with ankylosing spondylitis.

In this sample, this clonotype turned up a few times. V is TRBV29-1 and J is TRBJ2-5; weak D call: TRBD2 (5 bases). From germline, CDR1 is SQVTM and CDR2 ANQGSEA. V was shortened by 4 bases and J by 7 bases, with 16 bases between the two germline ends. The CDR3 consists of 13 residues. CDR3: CSVGVSGLGTQYF. CDR3 bases: TGCAGCGTTGGCGTCTCGGGATTAGGGACCCAGTACTTC.

V gene TRBV6-5 combines with J gene TRBJ2-7; 10 bases match TRBD2. Germline-derived CDR1 and CDR2 are MNHEY and SVGAGI. The V segment lost 6 bases and the J segment 3 bases; nucleotides outside the gene matches: 8. The CDR3 extends over 15 amino acids. This chain's CDR3 is CASRLGLADFYEQYF. The CDR3 nucleotides read TGTGCCAGCAGACTCGGACTAGCGGATTTCTACGAGCAGTACTTC.

This clonotype was picked up a small number of times. The rearrangement links TRBV15 to TRBJ1-6, with D possibly TRBD1 on 6 matching bases. Germline V lookup: CDR1 LNHNV, CDR2 YYDKDF (reference sequence). V was cut by 4 bases and J by 3 bases, with 22 bases left in between. The CDR3 extends over 19 amino acids. The CDR3 nucleotides are TGTGCCACCAGCACCCTCGGAGGGGGGAGAGGCGTCTATAATTCACCCCTCCACTTT. As protein: CATSTLGGGRGVYNSPLHF. Full variable domain (missing parts from reference TRBV15 and TRBJ1-6): DAMVIQNPRYQVTQFGKPVTLSCSQTLNHNVMYWYQQKSSQAPKLLFHYYDKDFNNEADTPDNFQSRRPNTSFCFLDIRSPGLGDTAMYLCATSTLGGGRGVYNSPLHFGNGTRLTVT.

V and J are TRBV4-3 and TRBJ1-6; D is uncertain. Looked up from germline, CDR1 is LGHNA and CDR2 is YSLEER. The CDR3 has 13 amino acids. Trimming took 1 base from V and 9 from J, leaving 7 bases between them. The chain's CDR3 is CASSQVSSSPLHF. The CDR3 DNA reads TGCGCCAGCAGCCAAGTATCGAGTTCACCCCTCCACTTT.

The V call is TRBV28, the J call TRBJ1-2; D not resolved. Trimming took 5 bases from V and 1 from J, leaving 11 bases between them. Germline values: CDR1 MDHEN, CDR2 SYDVKM. The CDR3 has 14 amino acids. CDR3 sequence reads: CASSPSPRNYGYTF. CDR3 in DNA: TGTGCCAGCAGTCCCTCCCCTCGTAACTATGGCTACACCTTC.

This clonotype was found many times. The chain has TRBV29-1 and TRBJ2-5; 7 nucleotides agree with TRBD1. From germline, CDR1 is SQVTM and CDR2 ANQGSEA. This CDR3 is 12 amino acids long. Germline trimming cut 7 bases from V and 5 bases from J; bases unmatched to any gene: 7. The CDR3: CSARTGEETQYF. The CDR3 DNA sequence: TGCAGCGCCCGGACAGGCGAGGAGACCCAGTACTTC.

The V gene is TRBV29-1, the J gene TRBJ2-7; D call uncertain. The CDR3 contains 14 residues. The V gene's germline CDR1 is SQVTM and CDR2 ANQGSEA. V dropped 4 bases and J dropped 3 bases, with 16 bases sitting between them. In nucleotides, the CDR3 is TGCAGCGTTGGTAGGTCAGCCACCCACTACGAGCAGTACTTC. This encodes CSVGRSATHYEQYF.

This clonotype was detected only a few times. The chain carries TRBV29-1 and TRBJ2-4, with D perhaps TRBD2 (5 bases). Trimming removed 1 base at V and 1 base at J, with 5 bases between. The germline CDR1 and CDR2 sequences are SQVTM and ANQGSEA. The CDR3 spans 13 residues. CDR3 sequence (DNA): TGCAGCGTTGAAGCGGGGGCCAAAAACATTCAGTACTTC. Translation gives CSVEAGAKNIQYF.

This clonotype has at least ten counts. This chain joins TRBV29-1 and TRBJ1-2; maybe TRBD1 (5 bases). Germline V gene sequence: CDR1 SQVTM, CDR2 ANQGSEA. The CDR3 is 12 amino acids. The germline V and J ends were trimmed by 3 bases and 7 bases, with 12 bases remaining between them. The CDR3 DNA is TGCAGCGTTGACGCAGGGAGGAGTGGCTACACCTTC. This codes for CSVDAGRSGYTF.

This clonotype was picked up a small number of times. The V gene is TRBV11-1, the J gene TRBJ1-1; D remains unclear. There are 12 residues in the CDR3. Trimming cost V 3 bases and J 6 bases, with 8 bases left between them. Germline V CDR1 and CDR2: SGHAT, FQDESV (reference sequence). This chain's CDR3 is CASSFLGAEAFF. The CDR3 nucleotides read TGTGCCAGCAGCTTCCTCGGAGCTGAAGCTTTCTTT.

The rearrangement links TRBV4-3 to TRBJ2-7; 7 positions agree with TRBD2. Germline CDR1 is LGHNA and CDR2 is YSLEER. The trim removed 2 bases at V and 4 bases at J, leaving 8 bases unmatched. The CDR3 loop spans 15 amino acids. The CDR3 nucleotides read TGCGCCAGCAGCCAATCACTAGCGCCAGAGTACGAGCAGTACTTC. Translation: CASSQSLAPEYEQYF.

This clonotype came up a few times. This chain joins TRBV4-1 and TRBJ1-5; the D is unclear. There are 13 residues in the CDR3. V gave up 5 bases and J gave up 7 bases, with 12 bases separating them. Germline CDR1 and CDR2: MGHRA and YSYEKL. CDR3 nucleotides: TGCGCCAGCAGCGCCTTACAGAGGCAGCCCCAGCATTTT. This encodes CASSALQRQPQHF.

The chain employs TRBV28 and TRBJ2-2; TRBD2 aligns across 7 bases. Trimming cost V 6 bases and J 2 bases; bases outside gene matches: 6. This CDR3 region has 15 residues. Germline values: CDR1 MDHEN, CDR2 SYDVKM. The CDR3 reads CASRGGGRNTGELFF. CDR3 bases: TGTGCCAGCAGGGGGGGGGGTCGCAACACCGGGGAGCTGTTTTTT.

The chain joins TRBV11-1 to TRBJ2-2; the D gene is possibly TRBD2 (6 bases). The V gene lost 2 bases and the J gene lost 3 bases, with 10 bases spanning the gap. Germline lookup yields CDR1 SGHAT and CDR2 FQDESV (reference sequence). The CDR3 extends over 15 amino acids. The CDR3 bases are TGTGCCAGCAGCTTACAATTAGCGGACACCGGGGAGCTGTTTTTT. Its translation: CASSLQLADTGELFF. Looking up the rest from reference TRBV11-1 and TRBJ2-2 gives the full variable domain: EAEVAQSPRYKITEKSQAVAFWCDPISGHATLYWYRQILGQGPELLVQFQDESVVDDSQLPKDRFSAERLKGVDSTLKIQPAELGDSAMYLCASSLQLADTGELFFGEGSRLTVL.

This clonotype was recorded a few times. At one end the junction does not follow the germline gene, possibly because of a read error. The gene calls are TRBV5-6 and TRBJ2-1; 10 bases line up with TRBD2. Per germline, CDR1 SGHDT and CDR2 YYEEEE. The CDR3 runs to 17 residues. CDR3 sequence (DNA): TGTGCCAGCAGCTTGGGGTTGGGACTAGCGTCCTTCAATGAGCAGTTCTTC. It yields the protein CASSLGLGLASFNEQFF. Complete variable domain (other parts from reference TRBV5-6 and TRBJ2-1): DAGVTQSPTHLIKTRGQQVTLRCSPKSGHDTVSWYQQALGQGPQFIFQYYEEEERQRGNFPDRFSGHQFPNYSSELNVNALLLGDSALYLCASSLGLGLASFNEQFFGPGTRLTVL.

Many counts were recorded for this clonotype. V and J are TRBV5-1 and TRBJ2-7, with 9 bases identical to TRBD2. This CDR3 has 14 residues. CDR1 is SGHRS, CDR2 YFSETQ, per germline. Trimming took 1 base from V and 11 from J; bases not matched to a gene: 10. The CDR3 reads CASSLFLAGEAKYF. In DNA form, the CDR3 reads TGCGCCAGCAGCTTGTTCTTAGCGGGAGAGGCCAAGTACTTC.

V and J are TRBV29-1 and TRBJ2-3, with TRBD2 as a possible D gene (5 bases). Trimming took 7 bases from V and 2 from J, leaving 16 bases between them. Germline V CDR1 and CDR2: SQVTM, ANQGSEA. The CDR3 spans 14 residues. The CDR3 sequence: CSASSGISTDTQYF. In DNA, the CDR3 is TGCAGCGCCTCGTCCGGGATTTCCACAGATACGCAGTATTTT.